The present T cell receptor (beta chain) was sequenced within a study of T cells in tumors after PD-1 blockade. Study information: No patient had prior checkpoint blockade, systemic immunosuppression, or radiotherapy within 4 weeks. During anti-PD-1 treatment, some patients continued daily vismodegib 150 mg.

The length of the CDR3 is 19 residues. The V and J ends lost 5 bases and 0 bases, in that order; junction bases with no gene match: 18. Germline V gene sequence: CDR1 SGHAT, CDR2 FQNNGV. Study observations and caveats: Blood contained 35% to 50% of the tumor's TCR clonotypes.

Comment on this clone: Its specificity is unknown.

Measured with immunoSEQ multiplex PCR; TCRdb has only the in-frame clones, and not every one. The table includes about 34,000 clones, 73% detected once. The sequence came from a human donor with basal cell carcinoma. The starting material was PBMCs, obtained after anti-PD-1 treatment. The rearrangement uses TRBV11-2 and TRBJ2-5; 7 nucleotides line up with TRBD1. The CDR3: CASSGAYTGTEKYQETQYF. The CDR3 DNA is TGTGCCAGCAGCGGGGCTTACACCGGGACAGAGAAGTACCAAGAGACCCAGTACTTC.